These 21 T cell receptor beta chains were sequenced from one sample in a study of blood T cells in healthy people across ages. Alongside a J-beta primer mix, a sample-barcoded 5' primer served in a second PCR lasting roughly 6 to 11 cycles. MiXCR was run by TCRdb on the 5' RACE reads, yielding one entry per CDR3 protein. Of more than 900,000 distinct CDR3 sequences in the sample, roughly 29% were seen once. This sample also belongs to another study, concerning T cells of mothers and their children.

What was sequenced was blood. The receptors derive from a woman between 40 and 50 years old in good health.

This clonotype was recorded at least ten times. CDR3 sequence reads: CSVKPGQGNGYTF. The DNA for the CDR3 is TGCAGCGTGAAACCGGGACAGGGAAATGGCTACACCTTC. The rearrangement links TRBV29-1 to TRBJ1-2, with 9 bases lining up with TRBD1. This CDR3 is 13 amino acids long. Germline V gene data show CDR1 as SQVTM and CDR2 as ANQGSEA. V trimming: 6 bases; J trimming: 6 bases; junction bases outside the gene matches: 8.

This clonotype has more than one count but fewer than ten. The junction does not match germline at one end; this may be a read error. This rearrangement joins TRBV27 to TRBJ2-1, with 9 bases lining up with TRBD2. The CDR3 totals 18 residues. Germline CDR1 is MNHEY and CDR2 is SMNVEV (reference sequence). The CDR3 DNA is TGTGCCGGCAGTGCCATAGTTAGCGGGGGCACGAGATACAATGAGCAGTTCTTC. Residues: CAGSAIVSGGTRYNEQFF.

The chain uses TRBV28 and TRBJ1-2, with D unclear. CDR1 and CDR2 from the germline V gene are MDHEN and SYDVKM. The CDR3 loop spans 14 amino acids. V was shortened by 5 bases and J by 4 bases, with 14 bases between the two germline ends. The DNA of the CDR3 is TGTGCCAGCAGTAACCCACAGAGTTTCTATGGCTACACCTTC. Translated, it gives CASSNPQSFYGYTF.

Points on this clonotype: A much more abundant neighbour one base away suggests this may be a read error. This chain uses TRBV12-3 or TRBV12-4 with TRBJ2-7; D is possibly TRBD2 (6 bases). CDR3 length: 12 amino acids. Trimming cost V 7 bases and J 9 bases, with 16 bases left between them. CDR3 DNA sequence: TGTGCCAGCAATTACTCTGGAGGGGCGCAGTACTTC. Translated: CASNYSGGAQYF.

The DNA of the CDR3 is TGTGCCAGCAGCCCCCGGGCCCCAACTAATGAAAAACTGTTTTTT. Protein: CASSPRAPTNEKLFF. V usage is TRBV11-2 and J usage is TRBJ1-4; D is unclear. With 5 bases removed from V and 0 bases from J, the gap between germline ends came to 10 bases. Per the germline V gene, CDR1 is SGHAT and CDR2 is FQNNGV. The CDR3 is 15 amino acids.

This clonotype has a handful of counts. Since a much larger clone is just one base distant, this may be a read error. The CDR3 loop reads CAGSFRTSGVTEQYF. Written as DNA, the CDR3 is TGTGCCGGCAGCTTTAGGACTAGCGGGGTCACTGAGCAGTACTTC. The chain is built from TRBV7-2 and TRBJ2-5; 12 bases are shared with TRBD2. The V gene's germline CDR1 is SGHTA and CDR2 FQGNSA. The CDR3 runs 15 residues.

This clonotype has at least ten counts. The V gene is TRBV7-2, the J gene TRBJ2-5; 12 bases align to TRBD2. The CDR3 length is 18 residues. Trimming cost V 1 base and J 5 bases; bases outside gene matches: 11. Germline V gives CDR1 SGHTA, CDR2 FQGNSA. The CDR3: CASSLVVSRTSGVETQYF. The CDR3 DNA sequence: TGTGCCAGCAGCTTAGTTGTCAGTCGGACTAGCGGGGTTGAGACCCAGTACTTC.

The CDR3 reads CASSSGGTGASEQYF. CDR3 in DNA: TGCGCCAGCAGCTCGGGGGGGACAGGAGCGAGCGAGCAGTACTTC. The chain recombines TRBV5-1 with TRBJ2-4; D may match TRBD1 or TRBD2 (8 bases each). Gene TRBJ2-7 matches the end of the DNA better, so the J call may be wrong. The CDR3 length is 15 residues. Germline V gives CDR1 SGHRS, CDR2 YFSETQ.

This clonotype was counted between two and nine times. This sequence joins TRBV4-1 and TRBJ2-7; 8 bases agree with TRBD2. V lost 3 bases to trimming and J lost 0 bases; unmatched junction nucleotides: 7. This CDR3 contains 16 residues. Germline CDR1 and CDR2: MGHRA and YSYEKL. CDR3 protein: CASSQISGEISYEQYF. In nucleotides, the CDR3 is TGCGCCAGCAGCCAGATTAGCGGGGAGATCTCCTACGAGCAGTACTTC.

This clonotype has only a few counts. The chain has TRBV5-1 and TRBJ1-6; D possibly corresponds to TRBD1 (5 bases). The CDR3 length is 15 residues. Trimming stripped 7 bases from V and 9 bases from J, with 20 bases between. Germline lookup yields CDR1 SGHRS and CDR2 YFSETQ. This CDR3 reads CASGPGTMDGSPLHF. CDR3 sequence (DNA): TGCGCCAGCGGACCCGGGACTATGGATGGTTCACCCCTCCACTTT.

This clonotype was observed a few times. The rearrangement uses TRBV7-2 and TRBJ2-1; D is undetermined. The V and J ends lost 2 bases and 0 bases respectively, with 8 bases between them. Per germline, CDR1 SGHTA and CDR2 FQGNSA. The length of the CDR3 is 15 residues. The CDR3 is CASSLKRNSYNEQFF. DNA of the CDR3: TGTGCCAGCAGCTTAAAGAGGAACTCCTACAATGAGCAGTTCTTC. Full variable domain (missing parts from reference TRBV7-2 and TRBJ2-1): GAGVSQSPSNKVTEKGKDVELRCDPISGHTALYWYRQSLGQGLEFLIYFQGNSAPDKSGLPSDRFSAERTGGSVSTLTIQRTQQEDSAVYLCASSLKRNSYNEQFFGPGTRLTVL.

Points on this clonotype: A much larger clone differs from this one at a single base, so this may be a read error. The rearrangement uses TRBV29-1 and TRBJ2-4; no clear D. V was clipped by 6 bases and J by 14 bases, with 23 bases between them. CDR1 and CDR2 from the germline V gene are SQVTM and ANQGSEA. The CDR3 has 13 residues. The chain's CDR3 is CSVGSDPSYEKYF. The CDR3 DNA reads as TGCAGCGTCGGATCGGATCCCTCCTACGAGAAGTACTTC.

In the case of this clonotype: Since a much larger clone is just one base distant, this may be a read error. The J gene is TRBJ2-1, the V gene TRBV5-1; D is undetermined. Germline loops: CDR1 SGHRS, CDR2 YFSETQ. The V end was cut by 1 base, the J end by 4 bases, with 6 bases between. CDR3 size: 13 residues. The CDR3 DNA follows: TGCGCCAGCAGCTTGATCAGGTACAATGAGCAGTTCTTC. Its translation is CASSLIRYNEQFF.

This clonotype was recorded many times. This chain joins TRBV4-3 and TRBJ2-5; 9 bases align to TRBD2. CDR1 LGHNA and CDR2 YSLEER come from the germline V gene. The CDR3 is made up of 16 amino acids. J was trimmed by 7 bases and V by 0 bases; bases with no gene match: 9. This chain's CDR3 is CASSQDRASGVVTQYF. For the CDR3, the DNA is TGCGCCAGCAGCCAAGATCGGGCTAGCGGGGTAGTGACCCAGTACTTC.

This rearrangement joins TRBV11-1 to TRBJ2-1; 9 positions agree with TRBD2. V lost 1 base, J lost 5 bases, and 6 bases stayed unmatched. The CDR3 loop spans 16 amino acids. Per germline, CDR1 SGHAT and CDR2 FQDESV (reference sequence). CDR3: CASSLERAGGNNEQFF. DNA of the CDR3: TGTGCCAGCAGCTTAGAGCGAGCGGGGGGTAACAATGAGCAGTTCTTC.

This clonotype was counted ten times or more. The chain recombines TRBV20-1 with TRBJ2-7; no clear D. V was cut by 0 bases and J by 2 bases, with 11 bases left in between. There are 14 residues in the CDR3. Per the germline V gene, CDR1 is DFQATT and CDR2 is SNEGSKA (reference sequence). The CDR3 sequence is CSARDMTETYEQYF. Written as DNA, the CDR3 is TGCAGTGCTAGAGATATGACGGAAACCTACGAGCAGTACTTC.

This clonotype has ten or more counts. V gene TRBV5-5 combines with J gene TRBJ1-5, with D hard to call. V was shortened by 0 bases and J by 7 bases, with 8 bases between the two germline ends. Germline assignment: CDR1 SGHKS and CDR2 YYEKEE (reference sequence). The CDR3 consists of 13 residues. This CDR3 reads CASSLVLDQPQHF. As DNA, the CDR3 is TGTGCCAGCAGCTTGGTTCTGGACCAGCCCCAGCATTTT.

This clonotype showed up just a few times. This chain joins TRBV9 and TRBJ1-2; tentatively, D is TRBD1 (5 bases). The CDR3 sequence is 14 residues long. Germline V gene sequence: CDR1 SGDLS, CDR2 YYNGEE. The V end lost 4 bases, the J end lost 6 bases, and 16 bases lay between the germline ends. The CDR3 nucleotides read TGTGCCAGCAGCACACCAGGGTATTCGGATGGCTACACCTTC. It codes for CASSTPGYSDGYTF.

There are a few counts of this clonotype. The rearrangement links TRBV12-3 or TRBV12-4 to TRBJ1-1, with unresolved D. Trimming left V 7 bases short and J 10 bases short, with 19 bases between. This CDR3 region has 13 residues. The CDR3 sequence: CASTLGQREGAFF. CDR3 DNA sequence: TGTGCCAGCACCCTAGGGCAGCGCGAGGGAGCTTTCTTT.

This clonotype was observed a few times. The chain combines TRBV9 with TRBJ1-1; D is unclear. The CDR3 is made up of 15 amino acids. Trimming pared 4 bases from V and 0 bases from J, leaving 13 bases between. CDR1 is SGDLS, CDR2 YYNGEE, per germline. CDR3 nucleotides: TGTGCCAGCAGCCCCCGAGGTCAGGTGAACACTGAAGCTTTCTTT. Protein sequence: CASSPRGQVNTEAFF. Looking up the rest from reference TRBV9 and TRBJ1-1 gives the full variable domain: DSGVTQTPKHLITATGQRVTLRCSPRSGDLSVYWYQQSLDQGLQFLIQYYNGEERAKGNILERFSAQQFPDLHSELNLSSLELGDSALYFCASSPRGQVNTEAFFGQGTRLTVV.

This clonotype has ten or more counts. V gene TRBV28 combines with J gene TRBJ2-7, with 7 bases matching TRBD1. The CDR3 covers 14 residues. From germline, CDR1 is MDHEN and CDR2 SYDVKM. With V trimmed by 1 base and J by 3 bases, 3 bases remained unmatched. The CDR3 protein is CASSLLAGGYEQYF. The CDR3 nucleotides read TGTGCCAGCAGTTTATTGGCAGGGGGCTACGAGCAGTACTTC.